What follows is one T cell receptor beta chain and its context. Its antigen is unknown. No quality values exist for individual bases; no much larger clone is one base distant. The CDR3 runs 17 residues from the cysteine to the phenylalanine. Just CDR3 DNA is preserved here, 51 bases in frame from base 1. The germline V gene (reference sequence) yields SEHNR for CDR1 and FQNEAQ for CDR2. V trim: 2 bases; J trim: 1 base; unmatched bases: 6. TCRbeta CDR3 regions were amplified from genomic DNA using the immunoSEQ Assay, a bias-controlled multiplex PCR. In the original analysis: The number of nucleated cells in each sample was estimated from the amplification of reference gene primers within the assay. To quantify the absolute abundance of each unique TCRbeta CDR3 rearrangement, sequence reads were collapsed and filtered. For each sample, productive Simpson clonality was calculated by taking the square root of Simpson's diversity index across productive rearrangements. The clones in this table, taken by TCRdb from immuneACCESS, are in-frame only. Not every clone is retained; where verified, under half of the shortfall comes from an unresolved V gene, and the cause of the rest is unknown. From that table come the V and J calls and clone size; the DNA was used to work out D and trimming. This sample has under 130,000 clones in its table, and about 80% of those were observed once. The ten biggest clones cover about 12% of the sample.

The data are from a study of blood T cell repertoires in COVID-19 (TCRdb year 2020). For context, the study as a whole: Collaborator samples came from the United States, Italy and Spain and covered acute and convalescent phases of COVID-19. The material from the prospective study consisted of cDNA or gDNA derived from T cells, B-cell-depleted T cells, or PBMCs. Subjects who had been exposed to COVID-19, were actively infected with it, or had recovered from it provided the deeply sampled blood TCRbeta repertoires that made up the dataset. The repertoires were released in a freely available public database meant as a resource for research on the immune response to SARS-CoV-2. The samples were drawn from two sources: the first 160 participants of the ongoing ImmuneRACE study, and about 1,300 subjects contributed by 6 global collaborators. A de-identified subject ID, COVID-19 status, age in years and sex were almost always included in the sample metadata. HLA class I and class II types, where available, came from metadata supplied by the sample provider rather than from assay-based typing.

Whole blood was collected in K2EDTA tubes by collaborating institutions according to the institutions' own protocols. Collaborator samples were shipped for TCRbeta analysis as frozen whole blood, isolated PBMCs, or DNA extracted from either sample type. What the work shows at the level of the full study, not this receptor alone: The quantity of clinical and demographic metadata differed by source and by participant and was supplied without curation.

The sequence was collected from a human donor in a cohort sampled during active COVID-19. The chain uses TRBV7-9 and TRBJ2-3; 10 central nucleotides agree with TRBD2. The source material was peripheral blood. The encoded CDR3 is CASSLRGLAGGTDTQYF. In nucleotides, the sequence is TGTGCCAGCAGCTTAAGAGGTCTAGCGGGGGGCACAGATACGCAGTATTTT.